This paragraph covers one TCR beta chain sequence. The data were obtained in a study of blood T cell repertoires in COVID-19. As handled by the study authors: Nucleated cell counts were estimated from reference gene primer amplification. Some clones are missing from TCRdb's copy, which holds only in-frame ones; the method was immunoSEQ multiplex PCR. V, J and clone size are those of that table, while D and trimming were read from the DNA. The sample has roughly 30,000 clones; roughly 92% are singletons. The sequencing sample was made of peripheral blood. The sequence came from a human donor in a cohort sampled during active COVID-19.

CDR3 residues: CASSEYFEQTNYGYTF. CDR3 DNA: TGTGCCAGCAGTGAATATTTCGAACAGACTAACTATGGCTACACCTTC. The genes are TRBV25-1 and TRBJ1-2; no firm D call. V was shortened by 0 bases and J by 0 bases, with 11 bases between the two germline ends. This CDR3 spans 16 amino acids. Germline CDR1 is MGHDK and CDR2 is SYGVNS.